This is a list of T cell receptor beta chains from one sample in a study of neurological immune-mediated disorders. MiXCR was run by TCRdb on the 5' RACE reads, yielding one entry per CDR3 protein. The table lists 60,000 to 85,000 distinct CDR3 sequences, roughly 4.8% of them singletons. Sequencing was carried out using PBMCs. The receptors were gathered from a woman in her 70s with multiple sclerosis. The CDR3 runs from the conserved cysteine through the conserved F or W. D genes are given only for firm matches. Clone size is given for some rows only: seen once, a few or many times, or a class if the clone is expanded.

d_call j_call v_call clone_size cdr3_length cdr3_aa cdr3_nt
- TRBJ2-3 TRBV7-3 many 16 CASSLSPALGTDTQYF TGTGCCAGCAGCTTATCCCCCGCCCTGGGCACAGATACGCAGTATTTT
- TRBJ2-5 TRBV5-1 many 15 CASTSQGGVQETQYF TGCGCCAGCACCTCGCAGGGGGGTGTCCAAGAGACCCAGTACTTC
TRBD2 TRBJ2-1 TRBV20-1 many 15 CSARDRLAGLNEQFF TGCAGTGCTAGAGATAGACTAGCGGGACTCAATGAGCAGTTCTTC
- TRBJ1-1 TRBV5-1 many 14 CASSSAGVGTEAFF TGCGCCAGCAGCTCTGCTGGGGTTGGGACTGAAGCTTTCTTT
- TRBJ1-5 TRBV9 many 16 CASSPGGVGGNQPQHF TGTGCCAGCAGCCCCGGAGGGGTTGGGGGCAATCAGCCCCAGCATTTT
- TRBJ2-1 TRBV20-1 few 17 CSARALLRQGGGNEQFF TGCAGTGCTAGAGCCCTATTACGACAGGGAGGAGGCAATGAGCAGTTCTTC
TRBD2 TRBJ2-5 TRBV5-1 - 15 CASSLGTSGGETQYF TGCGCCAGCAGCTTGGGGACTAGCGGTGGAGAGACCCAGTACTTC
- TRBJ2-3 TRBV25-1 many 15 CASSELGGSTDTQYF TGTGCCAGCAGTGAATTAGGGGGAAGCACAGATACGCAGTATTTT
- TRBJ2-1 TRBV11-2 many 15 CASSSLARPYNEQFF TGTGCCAGCAGCTCCCTAGCGCGACCCTACAATGAGCAGTTCTTC
TRBD2 TRBJ2-7 TRBV6-5 many 15 CASSYRGLARGEQYF TGTGCCAGCAGTTACAGGGGACTAGCAAGGGGCGAGCAGTACTTC
TRBD2 TRBJ2-1 TRBV20-1 many 16 CSASPGLAVSYNEQFF TGCAGTGCTAGTCCCGGACTAGCGGTTTCCTACAATGAGCAGTTCTTC
TRBD1 TRBJ2-2 TRBV7-2 many 16 CASSSRTGGGTGELFF TGTGCCAGCAGCTCTAGGACAGGGGGAGGCACCGGGGAGCTGTTTTTT
- TRBJ2-2 TRBV30 - 15 CAWSEGQIYTGELFF TGTGCCTGGAGTGAGGGACAAATATACACCGGGGAGCTGTTTTTT
TRBD2 TRBJ2-7 TRBV5-1 few 19 CASSVPGLAGGNSSYEQYF TGCGCCAGCAGCGTTCCGGGACTAGCGGGAGGTAATAGCTCCTACGAGCAGTACTTC
TRBD2 TRBJ2-1 TRBV28 many 15 CASSSDGAGAVEQFF TGTGCCAGCAGCTCTGACGGAGCGGGAGCGGTTGAGCAGTTCTTC
- TRBJ1-2 TRBV7-9 many 13 CASSPDSNYGYTF TGTGCCAGCAGCCCCGATAGTAACTATGGCTACACCTTC
TRBD2 TRBJ2-7 TRBV27 - 14 CASSLGTSDYEQYF TGTGCCAGCAGTTTAGGGACTAGCGACTACGAGCAGTACTTC
TRBD2 TRBJ2-5 TRBV6-5 - 14 CASSWASGRETQYF TGTGCCAGCAGTTGGGCTAGCGGGAGGGAGACCCAGTACTTC
- TRBJ1-1 TRBV7-9 many 12 CAIQSENTEAFF TGTGCCATACAGTCTGAGAACACTGAAGCTTTCTTT
TRBD1 TRBJ2-7 TRBV7-2 many 15 CASSLGTGPTYEQYF TGTGCCAGCAGCCTCGGGACAGGGCCTACCTACGAGCAGTACTTC
TRBD1 TRBJ1-4 TRBV20-1 many 14 CSARAGTGWEKLFF TGCAGTGCTAGAGCCGGGACAGGGTGGGAAAAACTGTTTTTT
TRBD1 TRBJ2-1 TRBV7-2 many 12 CASSPGRQGAFF TGTGCCAGCAGCCCAGGGAGGCAGGGGGCGTTCTTC